The 24 T cell receptor beta chains in this list originate from one sample, sequenced in a study of blood T cells in healthy people across ages. The use of a sample-barcoded 5' primer and a J-beta primer mix characterized a second PCR of roughly 6 to 11 cycles. TCRdb fed the 5' RACE reads into MiXCR, producing one record per CDR3 protein. The sample lists 1.6 million or so distinct CDR3 sequences; about 35% were seen once. Sequencing was performed on blood. These receptors all come from a woman aged 25 to 39 in good health.

The chain carries TRBV6-1 and TRBJ1-1; D perhaps matches TRBD1 (6 bases). The germline gives CDR1 MNHNS, CDR2 SASEGT. The CDR3 sequence is 14 residues long. V gave up 4 bases and J gave up 7 bases, with 16 bases separating them. The CDR3 nucleotides are TGTGCCAGCAGTGCCAGACAGGTCCGAGGTGAAGCTTTCTTT. Translated: CASSARQVRGEAFF.

Turning to this clonotype: A clone one base away is much larger, so this may be a read error. The CDR3 spells CVSSHYADQGSDGYTF. Written as DNA, the CDR3 is TGCGTCAGCAGCCATTACGCGGATCAGGGATCGGATGGCTACACCTTC. The J gene is TRBJ1-2, the V gene TRBV4-1; D is perhaps TRBD1 (5 bases). CDR3 length: 16 residues. Germline loops: CDR1 MGHRA, CDR2 YSYEKL.

The sample holds a few counts of this clonotype. This chain uses TRBV4-1 with TRBJ2-3; weak D call: TRBD2 (6 bases). Germline V gene sequence: CDR1 MGHRA, CDR2 YSYEKL. Trimming removed 0 bases from V and 14 bases from J, with 18 bases in between. The CDR3 has 14 amino acids. CDR3 bases: TGCGCCAGCAGCCAAGAAGGAGGGACTCCACTAGGGTATTTT. As protein: CASSQEGGTPLGYF.

As regards this clonotype: At one end, the junction sequence differs from germline, possibly due to a read error. The chain combines TRBV12-3 or TRBV12-4 with TRBJ1-1; 7 nucleotides agree with TRBD1. The CDR3 is 14 amino acids. CDR3: CASSTGALVAEAFF. CDR3 bases: TGTGCCAGCAGCACAGGGGCCCTGGTCGCTGAGGCTTTCTTT.

The table lists this clonotype with a few counts. A much more abundant neighbour one base away suggests this may be a read error. The chain employs TRBV6-1 and TRBJ2-7; the D is unclear. Trimming stripped 6 bases from V and 4 bases from J, with 7 bases between. The length of the CDR3 is 11 residues. The germline V gene encodes CDR1 MNHNS and CDR2 SASEGT. CDR3 sequence: CASSAKYEQYF. CDR3 DNA sequence: TGTGCCAGCAGCGCTAAATACGAGCAGTACTTC.

The chain employs TRBV27 and TRBJ2-5; 8 nucleotides agree with TRBD1. Germline trimming cut 10 bases from V and 2 bases from J; bases unmatched to any gene: 12. CDR3 length equals 15 residues. Per the germline V gene, CDR1 is MNHEY and CDR2 is SMNVEV (reference sequence). The DNA of the CDR3 is TGTGCCACCAAATCCCGGGACAGGCAACAAGAGACCCAGTACTTC. The encoded protein is CATKSRDRQQETQYF.

This chain links TRBV5-1 with TRBJ1-2; D gene uncertain. Germline CDR1 is SGHRS and CDR2 is YFSETQ. Trimming took 4 bases from V and 4 from J, leaving 14 bases between them. This CDR3 has 14 amino acids. CDR3 loop: CASSPVGGLYGYTF. The CDR3 DNA sequence: TGCGCCAGCAGCCCCGTCGGAGGGCTCTATGGCTACACCTTC.

A few counts support this clonotype. This chain connects TRBV6-2 or TRBV6-3 to TRBJ1-2; 7 nucleotides agree with TRBD1. CDR3 length equals 14 residues. The V segment lost 6 bases and the J segment 7 bases; nucleotides outside the gene matches: 11. Germline CDR1 MNHEY, CDR2 SVGEGT. DNA of the CDR3: TGTGCCAGCAGACGAACAGGGGATAGCGGTGGCTACACCTTC. It is translated as CASRRTGDSGGYTF.

The rearrangement uses TRBV6-1 and TRBJ2-1, with TRBD2 as a possible D gene (6 bases). V lost 3 bases, J lost 3 bases, and 15 bases lay in between. The germline V gene encodes CDR1 MNHNS and CDR2 SASEGT. This CDR3 is 16 amino acids long. This CDR3 reads CASSDGPSAYYNEQFF. The CDR3 region has the DNA TGTGCCAGCAGTGACGGGCCTAGCGCATACTACAATGAGCAGTTCTTC.

This rearrangement joins TRBV7-9 to TRBJ2-2; 8 positions agree with TRBD1. The J segment lost 3 bases and the V segment lost 5 bases, leaving 5 bases of the junction unmatched. Germline assignment: CDR1 SEHNR and CDR2 FQNEAQ (reference sequence). The CDR3 has 15 amino acids. The DNA for the CDR3 is TGTGCCAGCAGCGACGGACAGGGTTACACCGGGGAGCTGTTTTTT. Encoded protein: CASSDGQGYTGELFF.

This clonotype came up a few times. The rearrangement uses TRBV10-3 and TRBJ2-6; unclear D gene. V lost 4 bases to trimming and J lost 0 bases, with 7 bases between them. The V gene's germline CDR1 is ENHRY and CDR2 SYGVKD. The CDR3 contains 15 residues. The CDR3 reads CAISVDFSGANVLTF. The CDR3 DNA sequence: TGTGCCATCAGTGTCGACTTCTCTGGGGCCAACGTCCTGACTTTC.

This clonotype was seen more than once but under ten times. V gene TRBV7-2 combines with J gene TRBJ2-7; 9 bases line up with TRBD1. V shed 4 bases and J 0 bases; nucleotides not matched to a gene: 4. CDR1 is SGHTA, CDR2 FQGNSA, per germline. The CDR3 contains 15 residues. The CDR3 spells CASSYDRGSSYEQYF. The DNA for the CDR3 is TGTGCCAGCAGCTATGACAGGGGGAGCTCCTACGAGCAGTACTTC.

This clonotype was counted a few times. The chain has TRBV14 and TRBJ2-1; a weak D match, TRBD2 (6 bases). CDR1 and CDR2 (germline): SGHDN, FVKESK. This CDR3 region has 13 residues. Trimming stripped 6 bases from V and 8 bases from J, with 14 bases between. The CDR3 reads CASSQGGVDEQFF. In DNA form, the CDR3 reads TGTGCCAGCAGTCAGGGCGGGGTCGATGAGCAGTTCTTC.

The chain couples TRBV7-2 to TRBJ2-1; no firm D call. V lost 6 bases to trimming and J lost 7 bases, with 13 bases between them. This CDR3 spans 13 amino acids. From germline, CDR1 is SGHTA and CDR2 FQGNSA. DNA for the CDR3: TGTGCCAGCAGGCTCACCCCTCAGAATGAGCAGTTCTTC. Its protein is CASRLTPQNEQFF. Full variable domain (rest looked up from reference TRBV7-2 and TRBJ2-1): GAGVSQSPSNKVTEKGKDVELRCDPISGHTALYWYRQSLGQGLEFLIYFQGNSAPDKSGLPSDRFSAERTGGSVSTLTIQRTQQEDSAVYLCASRLTPQNEQFFGPGTRLTVL.

As DNA, the CDR3 is TGTGCCAGCAGGGCGCCACACGAATACGAGCAGTACTTC. Residues: CASRAPHEYEQYF. The V call is TRBV27, the J call TRBJ2-4; no definite D call. Matching the DNA end better, TRBJ2-7 makes the J call doubtful. This CDR3 has 13 residues. Germline values: CDR1 MNHEY, CDR2 SMNVEV (reference sequence).

The chain recombines TRBV5-5 with TRBJ2-7; tentative D call: TRBD1 (6 bases). The CDR3 has 14 residues. Germline CDR1 is SGHKS and CDR2 is YYEKEE (reference sequence). The V and J ends lost 5 bases and 2 bases respectively, with 14 bases between them. The CDR3 spells CASSLGRQAYEQYF. Here the CDR3 DNA reads TGTGCCAGCAGTTTAGGACGACAGGCCTACGAGCAGTACTTC.

The J gene is TRBJ2-7, the V gene TRBV28, with D perhaps TRBD2 (6 bases). The CDR3 sequence is 17 residues long. The germline CDR1 and CDR2 sequences are MDHEN and SYDVKM. Trimming removed 6 bases from V and 3 bases from J, with 24 bases in between. DNA of the CDR3: TGTGCCAGCAGCCCCCTTAAGGCGGGGAAGGACCGCTACGAGCAGTACTTC. It translates to CASSPLKAGKDRYEQYF.

The chain is built from TRBV4-1 and TRBJ1-2; 7 nucleotides align to TRBD1. The CDR3 loop spans 17 amino acids. CDR1 and CDR2 from the germline V gene are MGHRA and YSYEKL. Germline trimming cut 2 bases from V and 2 bases from J; bases unmatched to any gene: 11. The CDR3 here is CASSQPGQLIKNYGYTF. The CDR3 DNA is TGCGCCAGCAGCCAACCGGGACAGTTAATTAAGAACTATGGCTACACCTTC.

The rearrangement links TRBV27 to TRBJ2-3, with D unresolved. Germline CDR1 reads MNHEY; CDR2 reads SMNVEV (reference sequence). The CDR3 is made up of 13 amino acids. Deletions cut 8 bases from V and 3 bases from J, with 12 bases between. The CDR3 reads CASGPTITDTQYF. CDR3 sequence (DNA): TGTGCCAGCGGACCGACCATAACAGATACGCAGTATTTT.

The chain has TRBV11-1 and TRBJ1-2, with 7 bases identical to TRBD1. J lost 8 bases, V lost 4 bases, and 16 bases had no gene match. This CDR3 contains 16 residues. Looked up from germline, CDR1 is SGHAT and CDR2 is FQDESV (reference sequence). DNA for the CDR3: TGTGCCAGCAGCTCGTCACTACAGGGGCATAATCGCGGCTACACCTTC. Its protein is CASSSSLQGHNRGYTF.

This clonotype was recorded many times. This chain uses TRBV29-1 with TRBJ2-3, with D perhaps matching TRBD1 (5 bases). The CDR3 spans 16 residues. V lost 4 bases and J 2 bases, leaving 19 bases between the germline ends. Germline loops: CDR1 SQVTM, CDR2 ANQGSEA. The CDR3 spells CSVVRGSRINTDTQYF. The DNA of the CDR3 is TGCAGCGTTGTAAGGGGATCCCGCATCAACACAGATACGCAGTATTTT.

The gene calls are TRBV6-2 or TRBV6-3 and TRBJ2-1; the D gene is possibly TRBD2 (5 bases). V gave up 0 bases and J gave up 7 bases, with 7 bases separating them. This CDR3 is 13 amino acids long. The germline V gene has CDR1 MNHEY and CDR2 SVGEGT. The CDR3 region has the DNA TGTGCCAGCAGTTACTCGACGGGGAATGAGCAGTTCTTC. Its translation is CASSYSTGNEQFF.

The V call is TRBV2, the J call TRBJ2-1, with 7 nucleotides matching TRBD2. The CDR3 loop spans 14 amino acids. V dropped 1 base and J dropped 9; count of bases not matched to a gene: 6. Germline CDR1 and CDR2: SNHLY and FYNNEI. In nucleotides, the CDR3 is TGTGCCAGCAGTGAAGAGGGCGGGGGAGTTGAGCAGTTCTTC. Amino acid sequence: CASSEEGGGVEQFF.

The chain carries TRBV6-1 and TRBJ2-5; 7 bases agree with TRBD1. After removal of 7 bases from V and 3 bases from J, the junction contained 14 bases not matched to a gene. This CDR3 is 16 amino acids long. Germline CDR1 reads MNHNS; CDR2 reads SASEGT. The chain's CDR3 is CASTSPEGANKETQYF. The CDR3 DNA is TGTGCCAGCACCTCGCCTGAGGGGGCGAATAAAGAGACCCAGTACTTC.